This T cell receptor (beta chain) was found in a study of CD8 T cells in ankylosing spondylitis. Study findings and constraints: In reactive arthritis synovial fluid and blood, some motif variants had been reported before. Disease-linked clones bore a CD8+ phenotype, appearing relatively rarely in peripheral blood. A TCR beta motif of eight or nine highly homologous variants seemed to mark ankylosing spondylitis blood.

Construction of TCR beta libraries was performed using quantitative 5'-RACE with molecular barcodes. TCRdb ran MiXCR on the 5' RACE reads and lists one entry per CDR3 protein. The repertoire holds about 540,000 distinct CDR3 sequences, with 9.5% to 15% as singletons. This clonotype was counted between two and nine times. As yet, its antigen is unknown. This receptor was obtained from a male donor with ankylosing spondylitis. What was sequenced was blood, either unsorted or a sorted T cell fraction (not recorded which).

In DNA, the CDR3 is TGTGCCAGCAGCTCCCAAACTATTCCTGGATACGAGCAGTACTTC. Residues: CASSSQTIPGYEQYF. The chain is built from TRBV7-6 and TRBJ2-7; the D is unclear. The CDR3 loop spans 15 amino acids. The germline V and J ends were trimmed by 4 bases and 4 bases, with 17 bases remaining between them. Germline CDR1 is SGHVS and CDR2 is FNYEAQ.